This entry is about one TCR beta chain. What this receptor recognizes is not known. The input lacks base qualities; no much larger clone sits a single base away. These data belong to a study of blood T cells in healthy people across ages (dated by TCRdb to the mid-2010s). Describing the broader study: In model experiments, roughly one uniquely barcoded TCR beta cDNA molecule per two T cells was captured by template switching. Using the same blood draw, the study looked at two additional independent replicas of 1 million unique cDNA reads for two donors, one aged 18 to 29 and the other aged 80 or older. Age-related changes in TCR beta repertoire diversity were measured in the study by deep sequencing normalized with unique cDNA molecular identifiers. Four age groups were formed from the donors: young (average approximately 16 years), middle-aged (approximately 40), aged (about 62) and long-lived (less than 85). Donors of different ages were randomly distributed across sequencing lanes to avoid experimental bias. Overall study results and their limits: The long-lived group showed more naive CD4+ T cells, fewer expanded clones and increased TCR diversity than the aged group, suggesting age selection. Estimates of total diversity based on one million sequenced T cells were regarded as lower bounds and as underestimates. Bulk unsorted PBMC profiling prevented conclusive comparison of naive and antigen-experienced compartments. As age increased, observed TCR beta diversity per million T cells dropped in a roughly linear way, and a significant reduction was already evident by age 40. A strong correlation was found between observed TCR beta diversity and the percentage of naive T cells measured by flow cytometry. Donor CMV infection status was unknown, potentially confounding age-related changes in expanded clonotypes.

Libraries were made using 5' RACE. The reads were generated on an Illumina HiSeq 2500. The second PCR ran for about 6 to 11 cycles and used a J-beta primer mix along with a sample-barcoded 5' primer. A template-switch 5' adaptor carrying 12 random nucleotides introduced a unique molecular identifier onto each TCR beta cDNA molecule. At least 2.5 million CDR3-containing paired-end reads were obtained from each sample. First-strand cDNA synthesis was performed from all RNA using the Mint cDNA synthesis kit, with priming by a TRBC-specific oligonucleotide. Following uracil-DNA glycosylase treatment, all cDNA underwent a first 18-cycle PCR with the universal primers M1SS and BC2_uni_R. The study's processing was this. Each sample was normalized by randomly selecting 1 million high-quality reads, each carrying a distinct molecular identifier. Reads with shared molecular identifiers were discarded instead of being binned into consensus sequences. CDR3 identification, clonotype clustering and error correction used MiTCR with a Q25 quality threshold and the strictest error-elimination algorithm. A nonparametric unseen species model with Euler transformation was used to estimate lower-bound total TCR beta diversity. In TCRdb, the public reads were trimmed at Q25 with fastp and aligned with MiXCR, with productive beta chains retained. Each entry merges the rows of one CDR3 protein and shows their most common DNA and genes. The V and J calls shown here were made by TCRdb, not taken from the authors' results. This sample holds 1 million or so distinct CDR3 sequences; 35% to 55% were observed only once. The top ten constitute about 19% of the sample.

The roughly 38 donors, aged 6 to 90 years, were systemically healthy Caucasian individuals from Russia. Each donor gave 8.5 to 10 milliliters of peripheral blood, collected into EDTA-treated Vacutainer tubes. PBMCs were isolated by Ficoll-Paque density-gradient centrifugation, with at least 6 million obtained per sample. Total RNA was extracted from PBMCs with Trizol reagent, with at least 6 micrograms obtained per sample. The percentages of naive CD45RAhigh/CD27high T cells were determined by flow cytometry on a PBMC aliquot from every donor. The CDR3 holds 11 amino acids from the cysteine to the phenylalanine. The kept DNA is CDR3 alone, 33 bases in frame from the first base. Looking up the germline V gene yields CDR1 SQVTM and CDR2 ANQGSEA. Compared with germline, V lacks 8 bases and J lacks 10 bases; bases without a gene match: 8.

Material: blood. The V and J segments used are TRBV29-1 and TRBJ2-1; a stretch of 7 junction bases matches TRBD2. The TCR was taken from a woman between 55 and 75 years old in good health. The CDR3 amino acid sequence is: CSTGGTGEQFF. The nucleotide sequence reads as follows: TGCAGCACCGGGGGGACGGGAGAGCAGTTCTTC.